The 13 T cell receptor beta chains below were found in one sample sequenced in a study of blood T cell repertoires in COVID-19. The assay was immunoSEQ multiplex PCR, and TCRdb's table has in-frame clones only and misses some. Of more than 75,000 clones listed, approximately 80% are singletons. The sequenced material came from peripheral blood. These receptors were obtained from a human donor in a cohort sampled during active COVID-19.

The CDR3: CASSLGATSYTF. In DNA, the CDR3 is TGTGCCAGCAGCTTGGGGGCGACCAGCTACACCTTC. This chain links TRBV5-6 with TRBJ1-2, with D hard to call. This CDR3 has 12 residues. V was shortened by 0 bases and J by 9 bases, with 9 bases between the two germline ends. Per the germline V gene, CDR1 is SGHDT and CDR2 is YYEEEE.

The chain uses TRBV9 and TRBJ2-3, with D possibly being TRBD2 (7 bases). From germline, CDR1 is SGDLS and CDR2 YYNGEE. The CDR3 is 15 amino acids. Trimming stripped 3 bases from V and 8 bases from J, with 19 bases between. The CDR3 DNA reads TGTGCCAGCAGCGCGGATTGGGGGGGGCCTGCTACGCAGTATTTT. It is translated as CASSADWGGPATQYF.

CDR3 DNA: TGCAGCGCCCGGACAGGTCAATCCTACGAGCAGTACTTC. It codes for CSARTGQSYEQYF. The chain couples TRBV29-1 to TRBJ2-7; 7 bases line up with TRBD1. With 7 bases clipped from V and 1 base from J, the junction kept 7 bases outside the gene matches. CDR3 size: 13 residues. CDR1 SQVTM and CDR2 ANQGSEA come from the germline V gene.

This chain links TRBV19 with TRBJ1-1; 8 nucleotides line up with TRBD1. The CDR3 has 15 residues. The J segment lost 4 bases and the V segment lost 2 bases, leaving 6 bases of the junction unmatched. Germline lookup yields CDR1 LNHDA and CDR2 SQIVND (reference sequence). Here the CDR3 reads CASSIRRTGRTEAFF. CDR3 DNA sequence: TGTGCCAGTAGTATAAGAAGGACAGGGCGCACTGAAGCTTTCTTT.

Here the CDR3 reads CASSLQGNTEAFF. The CDR3 bases are TGCGCCAGCAGCTTGCAGGGGAACACTGAAGCTTTCTTT. This chain uses TRBV5-1 with TRBJ1-1, with D perhaps matching TRBD1 (5 bases). CDR3 length: 13 amino acids. V gave up 1 base and J gave up 1 base, with 5 bases separating them. Per the germline V gene, CDR1 is SGHRS and CDR2 is YFSETQ.

This chain links TRBV5-6 with TRBJ2-1; TRBD1 matches 9 bases. V dropped 0 bases and J dropped 4; count of bases not matched to a gene: 2. This CDR3 contains 15 residues. The germline CDR1 and CDR2 sequences are SGHDT and YYEEEE. The CDR3 loop is CASSLGGQGYNEQFF. The CDR3 coding sequence is TGTGCCAGCAGCTTGGGGGGACAGGGATACAATGAGCAGTTCTTC. Combining the CDR3 with reference TRBV5-6 and TRBJ2-1 gives the whole variable domain DAGVTQSPTHLIKTRGQQVTLRCSPKSGHDTVSWYQQALGQGPQFIFQYYEEEERQRGNFPDRFSGHQFPNYSSELNVNALLLGDSALYLCASSLGGQGYNEQFFGPGTRLTVL.

The chain carries TRBV6-2 or TRBV6-3 and TRBJ1-1, with 11 bases that match TRBD1. Germline V gene data show CDR1 as MNHEY and CDR2 as SVGEGT. This CDR3 contains 15 residues. After removal of 0 bases from V and 9 bases from J, the junction contained 6 bases not matched to a gene. This CDR3 reads CASSYSKGQGVQAFF. The CDR3 DNA reads as TGTGCCAGCAGTTACTCGAAGGGACAGGGGGTTCAAGCTTTCTTT.

The gene calls are TRBV11-1 and TRBJ1-6, with a weak D call TRBD1 (6 bases). Trimming removed 5 bases at V and 7 bases at J, with 15 bases between. Germline CDR1 SGHAT, CDR2 FQDESV (reference sequence). The CDR3 length is 15 residues. CDR3 sequence: CASSREDSLNSPLHF. The CDR3 nucleotides are TGTGCCAGCAGCAGAGAGGACAGCCTCAATTCACCCCTCCACTTT.

The CDR3 coding sequence is TGTGCCAGCAGCTTCGACGGGACTAGAGGGTATAGGGGTGAGCAGTTCTTC. It is translated as CASSFDGTRGYRGEQFF. The chain carries TRBV7-2 and TRBJ2-1, with 8 bases matching TRBD2. J gave up 9 bases and V 3 bases, and 16 bases lay outside the gene matches. From germline, CDR1 is SGHTA and CDR2 FQGNSA. This CDR3 is built from 17 residues.

The V and J genes are TRBV4-2 and TRBJ2-7; 14 positions match TRBD2. This CDR3 comprises 16 residues. J lost 1 base, V lost 4 bases, and 3 bases had no gene match. The germline gives CDR1 LGHNA, CDR2 YNFKEQ. CDR3 sequence reads: CASSRTSGGTSYEQYF. The CDR3 DNA reads as TGTGCCAGCAGCCGGACTAGCGGGGGGACGTCCTACGAGCAGTACTTC.

This clone was counted between two and nine times. CDR3 sequence reads: CASRRDRGDYGYTF. In DNA, the CDR3 is TGTGCCAGTAGGAGGGACAGGGGAGACTATGGCTACACCTTC. V and J are TRBV19 and TRBJ1-2, with 10 bases aligning to TRBD1. The junction had 4 bases not matched to a gene; V was cut back by 6 bases and J by 3 bases. The CDR3 runs 14 residues. CDR1 is LNHDA and CDR2 is SQIVND in the germline V gene (reference sequence).

The table lists this clone with a count of one. The J gene is TRBJ2-3, the V gene TRBV27, with 14 bases that match TRBD2. With V trimmed by 5 bases and J by 0 bases, 10 bases remained unmatched. The germline gives CDR1 MNHEY, CDR2 SMNVEV (reference sequence). The CDR3 consists of 19 residues. Here the CDR3 reads CASSRPGRLAGGSTDTQYF. CDR3 DNA sequence: TGTGCCAGCAGTCGCCCGGGTAGACTAGCGGGGGGGAGCACAGATACGCAGTATTTT.

This chain uses TRBV5-8 with TRBJ1-1; D uncertain. CDR1 is SGHTS, CDR2 YDEGEE, per germline. The CDR3 totals 20 residues. With 4 bases removed from V and 0 bases from J, the gap between germline ends came to 28 bases. The CDR3 is CASSPWRYTTPPKMNTEAFF. The CDR3, as DNA: TGTGCCAGCAGCCCCTGGCGGTATACAACGCCACCCAAAATGAACACTGAAGCTTTCTTT.